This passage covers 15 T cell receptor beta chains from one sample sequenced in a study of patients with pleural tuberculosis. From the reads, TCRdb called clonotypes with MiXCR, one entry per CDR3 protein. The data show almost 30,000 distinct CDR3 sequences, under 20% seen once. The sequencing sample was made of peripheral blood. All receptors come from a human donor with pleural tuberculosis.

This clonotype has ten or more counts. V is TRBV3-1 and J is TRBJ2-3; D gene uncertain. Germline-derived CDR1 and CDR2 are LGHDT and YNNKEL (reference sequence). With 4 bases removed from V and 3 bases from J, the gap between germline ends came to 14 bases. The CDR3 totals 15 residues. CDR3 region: CASSPTPTSTDTQYF. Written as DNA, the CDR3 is TGTGCCAGCAGCCCCACCCCCACTTCTACAGATACGCAGTATTTT.

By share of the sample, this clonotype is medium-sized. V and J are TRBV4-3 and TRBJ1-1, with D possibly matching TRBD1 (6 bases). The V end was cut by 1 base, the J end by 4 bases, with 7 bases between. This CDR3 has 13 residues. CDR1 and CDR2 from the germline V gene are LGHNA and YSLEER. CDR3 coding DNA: TGCGCCAGCAGCCAAGTGACAGGCACTGAAGCTTTCTTT. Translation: CASSQVTGTEAFF.

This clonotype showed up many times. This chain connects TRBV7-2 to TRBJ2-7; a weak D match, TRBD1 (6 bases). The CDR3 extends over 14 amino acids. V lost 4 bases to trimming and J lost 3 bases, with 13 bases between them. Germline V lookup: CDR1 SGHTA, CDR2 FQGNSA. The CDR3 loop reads CASSSLLGGYEQYF. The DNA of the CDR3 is TGTGCCAGCAGCTCTCTGCTAGGGGGCTACGAGCAGTACTTC.

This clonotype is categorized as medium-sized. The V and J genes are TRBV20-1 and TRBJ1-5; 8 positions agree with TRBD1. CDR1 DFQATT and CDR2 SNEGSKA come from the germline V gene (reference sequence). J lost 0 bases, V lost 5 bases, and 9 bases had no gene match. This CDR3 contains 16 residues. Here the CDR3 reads CSAFGQGTHSNQPQHF. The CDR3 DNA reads TGCAGTGCTTTTGGACAGGGAACCCATAGCAATCAGCCCCAGCATTTT.

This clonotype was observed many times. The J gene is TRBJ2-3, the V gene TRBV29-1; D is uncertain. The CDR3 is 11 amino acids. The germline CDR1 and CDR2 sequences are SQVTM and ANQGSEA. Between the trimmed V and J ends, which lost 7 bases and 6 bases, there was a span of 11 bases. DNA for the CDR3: TGCAGCGCCGAGTCGGGCGATACGCAGTATTTT. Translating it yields CSAESGDTQYF.

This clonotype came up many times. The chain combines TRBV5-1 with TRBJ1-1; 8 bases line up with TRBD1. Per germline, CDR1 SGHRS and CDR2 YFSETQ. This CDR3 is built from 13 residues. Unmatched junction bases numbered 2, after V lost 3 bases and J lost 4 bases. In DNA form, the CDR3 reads TGCGCCAGCAGCTATGGGACAGGCACTGAAGCTTTCTTT. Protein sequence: CASSYGTGTEAFF.

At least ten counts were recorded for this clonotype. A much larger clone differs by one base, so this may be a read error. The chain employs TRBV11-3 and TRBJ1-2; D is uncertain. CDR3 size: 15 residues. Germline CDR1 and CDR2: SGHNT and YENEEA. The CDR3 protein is CASSLDKPRYYGYPF. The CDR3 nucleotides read TGTGCCAGCAGCTTAGATAAACCCAGATACTATGGCTACCCCTTC.

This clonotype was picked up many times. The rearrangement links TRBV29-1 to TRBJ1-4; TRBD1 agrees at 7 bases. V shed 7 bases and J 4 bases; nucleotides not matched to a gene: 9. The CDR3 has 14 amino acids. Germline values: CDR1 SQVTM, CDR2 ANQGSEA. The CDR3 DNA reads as TGCAGCGCCTGCGCCGGGACAGATAATGAAAAACTGTTTTTT. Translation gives CSACAGTDNEKLFF.

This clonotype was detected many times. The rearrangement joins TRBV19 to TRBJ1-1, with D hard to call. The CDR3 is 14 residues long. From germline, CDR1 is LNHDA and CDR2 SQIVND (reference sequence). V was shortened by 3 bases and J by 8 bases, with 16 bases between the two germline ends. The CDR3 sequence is CASSMRADPPEAFF. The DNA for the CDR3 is TGTGCCAGTAGTATGAGGGCAGACCCACCCGAAGCTTTCTTT.

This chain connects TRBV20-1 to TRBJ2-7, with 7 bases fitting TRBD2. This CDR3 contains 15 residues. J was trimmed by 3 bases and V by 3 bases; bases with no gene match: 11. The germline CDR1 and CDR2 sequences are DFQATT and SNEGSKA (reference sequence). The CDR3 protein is CSARDLGGVFYEQYF. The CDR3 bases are TGCAGTGCTAGGGATTTGGGGGGGGTATTCTACGAGCAGTACTTC.

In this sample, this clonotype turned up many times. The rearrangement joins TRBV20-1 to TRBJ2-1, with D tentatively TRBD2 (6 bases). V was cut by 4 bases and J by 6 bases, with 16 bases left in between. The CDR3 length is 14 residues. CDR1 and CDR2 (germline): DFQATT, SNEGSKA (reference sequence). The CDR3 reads CSANRLEPRNEQFF. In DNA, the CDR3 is TGCAGTGCTAACAGACTAGAACCGCGCAATGAGCAGTTCTTC.

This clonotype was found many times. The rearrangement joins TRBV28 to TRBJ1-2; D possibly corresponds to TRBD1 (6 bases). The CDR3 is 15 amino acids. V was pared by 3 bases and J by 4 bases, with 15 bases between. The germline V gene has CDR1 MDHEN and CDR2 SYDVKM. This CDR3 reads CASSFQDSFGYGYTF. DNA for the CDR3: TGTGCCAGCAGTTTCCAGGACAGTTTCGGCTATGGCTACACCTTC.

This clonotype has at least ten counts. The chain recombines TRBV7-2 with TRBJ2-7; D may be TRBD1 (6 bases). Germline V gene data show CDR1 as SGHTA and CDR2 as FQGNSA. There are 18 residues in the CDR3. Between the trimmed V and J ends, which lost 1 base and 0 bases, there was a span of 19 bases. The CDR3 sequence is CASSLVPGTSILSYEQYF. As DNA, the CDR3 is TGTGCCAGCAGCTTAGTGCCAGGGACATCCATCCTCTCCTACGAGCAGTACTTC.

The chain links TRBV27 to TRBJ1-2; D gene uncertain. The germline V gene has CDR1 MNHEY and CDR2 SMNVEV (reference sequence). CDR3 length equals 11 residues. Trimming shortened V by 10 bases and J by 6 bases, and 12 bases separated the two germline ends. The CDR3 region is CATSTGDGYTF. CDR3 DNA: TGTGCCACTTCCACCGGAGATGGCTACACCTTC.

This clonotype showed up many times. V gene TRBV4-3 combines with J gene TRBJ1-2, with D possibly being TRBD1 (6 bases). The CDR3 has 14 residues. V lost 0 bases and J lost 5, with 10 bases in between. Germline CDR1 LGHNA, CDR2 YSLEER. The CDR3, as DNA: TGCGCCAGCAGCCAAGAGGGCAGGGGTTATGGCTACACCTTC. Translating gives CASSQEGRGYGYTF.